The 31 T cell receptor beta chains reported below all come from one sample, sequenced in a study of blood T cell repertoires in COVID-19. Sequenced by immunoSEQ multiplex PCR; TCRdb stores in-frame clones only, minus some. The sample has around 190,000 clones, around nine tenths seen once. The sequenced sample consisted of peripheral blood. All receptors come from a man aged 50 or older with COVID-19, enrolled during active disease.

The chain couples TRBV7-6 to TRBJ2-1; a weak D match, TRBD2 (6 bases). The V gene lost 4 bases and the J gene lost 7 bases, with 20 bases spanning the gap. The CDR3 has 16 amino acids. Germline V gene data show CDR1 as SGHVS and CDR2 as FNYEAQ. CDR3 sequence (DNA): TGTGCCAGCAGCTCGCCCTGGGACCTGGGGAGGAATGAGCAGTTCTTC. As protein: CASSSPWDLGRNEQFF. Full variable domain (missing parts from reference TRBV7-6 and TRBJ2-1): GAGVSQSPRYKVTKRGQDVALRCDPISGHVSLYWYRQALGQGPEFLTYFNYEAQQDKSGLPNDRFSAERPEGSISTLTIQRTEQRDSAMYRCASSSPWDLGRNEQFFGPGTRLTVL.

The V and J genes are TRBV24-1 and TRBJ2-3, with 7 bases aligning to TRBD2. Germline V gives CDR1 KGHDR, CDR2 SFDVKD. The CDR3 has 13 residues. V trimming: 4 bases; J trimming: 10 bases; junction bases outside the gene matches: 7. CDR3 nucleotides: TGTGCCACCAGTGACCCGCGGGGGATCCCGCAGTATTTT. Protein product: CATSDPRGIPQYF.

This chain joins TRBV19 and TRBJ1-1; the match to TRBD1 covers 7 bases. Looked up from germline, CDR1 is LNHDA and CDR2 is SQIVND (reference sequence). CDR3 length: 14 amino acids. V shed 3 bases, J shed 0 bases, and the junction held 1 base outside the gene matches. CDR3 DNA: TGTGCCAGTAGTATGGGACAGCTGAACACTGAAGCTTTCTTT. Its protein product is CASSMGQLNTEAFF.

This rearrangement joins TRBV6-1 to TRBJ2-2; 14 bases line up with TRBD2. The germline CDR1 and CDR2 sequences are MNHNS and SASEGT. Trimming at V came to 1 base and at J to 4 bases, leaving 5 bases not matched to a gene. The CDR3 covers 18 residues. The CDR3 is CASSEGLAGGPGTGELFF. In DNA, the CDR3 is TGTGCCAGCAGTGAAGGACTAGCGGGAGGGCCTGGCACCGGGGAGCTGTTTTTT.

The chain recombines TRBV18 with TRBJ2-2; possibly TRBD2 for D (5 bases). V was clipped by 3 bases and J by 2 bases, with 16 bases between them. Germline V gene sequence: CDR1 KGHSH, CDR2 LQKENI. The CDR3 contains 17 residues. Here the CDR3 DNA reads TGTGCCAGCTCACCGACGGGATCACAGCTTAACACCGGGGAGCTGTTTTTT. As protein: CASSPTGSQLNTGELFF.

The V gene is TRBV6-5, the J gene TRBJ1-4; a possible D gene is TRBD1 (5 bases). This CDR3 contains 12 residues. Germline V gene data show CDR1 as MNHEY and CDR2 as SVGAGI. V was trimmed by 7 bases and J by 7 bases, leaving 10 bases between them. The CDR3, as DNA: TGTGCCAGCATGAGCGGGGGTGAAAAACTGTTTTTT. This translates into CASMSGGEKLFF.

This rearrangement joins TRBV5-4 to TRBJ2-1; D perhaps matches TRBD1 (6 bases). This CDR3 has 15 amino acids. Germline V gene lookup returns CDR1 SGHNT and CDR2 YYREEE (reference sequence). Trimming removed 4 bases at V and 2 bases at J, with 13 bases between. The CDR3, as DNA: TGTGCCAGCAGCAATACAGGGTTGACCTACAATGAGCAGTTCTTC. Its translation is CASSNTGLTYNEQFF. The whole variable domain, filled in from reference TRBV5-4 and TRBJ2-1, reads ETGVTQSPTHLIKTRGQQVTLRCSSQSGHNTVSWYQQALGQGPQFIFQYYREEENGRGNFPPRFSGLQFPNYSSELNVNALELDDSALYLCASSNTGLTYNEQFFGPGTRLTVL.

The gene calls are TRBV3-1 (or the pseudogene TRBV3-2) and TRBJ2-7, with a possible D match to TRBD1 (6 bases). This CDR3 spans 13 amino acids. V was trimmed by 6 bases and J by 3 bases, leaving 12 bases between them. From germline, CDR1 is LGHDT and CDR2 YNNKEL (reference sequence). CDR3 sequence (DNA): TGTGCCAGCAGAAACGAAGGGGGCTACGAGCAGTACTTC. It codes for CASRNEGGYEQYF.

CDR3 bases: TGTGCCAGCTCACCACCGGGCAGCAACACTGAAGCTTTCTTT. The encoded protein is CASSPPGSNTEAFF. The rearrangement uses TRBV18 and TRBJ1-1; no firm D call. From germline, CDR1 is KGHSH and CDR2 LQKENI. This CDR3 is built from 14 residues. V was trimmed by 0 bases and J by 2 bases, leaving 7 bases between them.

The chain carries TRBV5-6 and TRBJ2-5; 7 bases match TRBD2. J was trimmed by 5 bases and V by 1 base; bases with no gene match: 5. CDR1 is SGHDT, CDR2 YYEEEE, per germline. The CDR3 extends over 14 amino acids. CDR3 loop: CASSLFAGGETQYF. The CDR3, as DNA: TGTGCCAGCAGCTTGTTTGCCGGGGGGGAGACCCAGTACTTC.

The chain couples TRBV27 to TRBJ2-1; D perhaps matches TRBD2 (5 bases). V shed 5 bases and J shed 4 bases, with 18 bases lying between them. The CDR3 runs 16 residues. CDR1 and CDR2 (germline): MNHEY, SMNVEV (reference sequence). CDR3 sequence reads: CASSQMGGFSYNEQFF. In nucleotides, the CDR3 is TGTGCCAGCAGTCAGATGGGCGGGTTCTCTTACAATGAGCAGTTCTTC.

This sequence joins TRBV11-2 and TRBJ2-1, with 7 bases fitting TRBD1. CDR1 and CDR2 (germline): SGHAT, FQNNGV. V trimming: 1 base; J trimming: 10 bases; junction bases outside the gene matches: 4. There are 13 residues in the CDR3. The CDR3 is CASSLVEDREQFF. Here the CDR3 DNA reads TGTGCCAGCAGCTTAGTTGAGGACAGGGAGCAGTTCTTC.

This clone has more than one count but fewer than ten. The J gene is TRBJ2-2, the V gene TRBV27, with D maybe TRBD2 (7 bases). V lost 3 bases, J lost 7 bases, and 9 bases lay in between. This CDR3 is built from 13 residues. Germline CDR1 reads MNHEY; CDR2 reads SMNVEV (reference sequence). In DNA, the CDR3 is TGTGCCAGCAGTTTCGGGGGGCGCGGGGAGCTGTTTTTT. Protein product: CASSFGGRGELFF.

The genes are TRBV30 and TRBJ1-5; no definite D call. The CDR3 is 15 residues long. The V end lost 0 bases, the J end lost 0 bases, and 9 bases lay between the germline ends. In germline, CDR1 is GTSNPN, CDR2 SVGIG (reference sequence). The CDR3 is CAWSVQQYSNQPQHF. CDR3 DNA sequence: TGTGCCTGGAGTGTACAACAGTATAGCAATCAGCCCCAGCATTTT.

This clone showed up just a few times. The chain recombines TRBV24-1 with TRBJ2-5; tentative D call: TRBD2 (8 bases). Germline V lookup: CDR1 KGHDR, CDR2 SFDVKD. V was pared by 3 bases and J by 1 base, with 20 bases between. The CDR3 loop spans 18 amino acids. CDR3 residues: CATSDPRGGGGTQETQYF. The CDR3 DNA reads as TGTGCCACCAGTGATCCGAGAGGGGGCGGGGGGACCCAAGAGACCCAGTACTTC.

J is TRBJ1-6 and V is TRBV6-5, with D maybe TRBD1 (6 bases). Per the germline V gene, CDR1 is MNHEY and CDR2 is SVGAGI. This CDR3 region has 16 residues. V was shortened by 0 bases and J by 7 bases, with 13 bases between the two germline ends. The CDR3: CASSYSDSDFNSPLHF. The CDR3 nucleotides are TGTGCCAGCAGTTACTCGGACAGCGACTTCAATTCACCCCTCCACTTT.

The V and J genes are TRBV6-6 and TRBJ1-5, with 7 bases identical to TRBD1. The CDR3 is 16 amino acids. J gave up 0 bases and V 7 bases, and 9 bases lay outside the gene matches. Germline values: CDR1 MNHNY, CDR2 SVGAGI (reference sequence). The CDR3 bases are TGTGCCAGCACCCCGACAGGGACACCTAGCAATCAGCCCCAGCATTTT. Its protein product is CASTPTGTPSNQPQHF.

The rearrangement uses TRBV27 and TRBJ2-7; D unresolved. Germline CDR1 reads MNHEY; CDR2 reads SMNVEV (reference sequence). The CDR3 has 14 residues. The ends were cut back, 5 bases at V and 3 bases at J, with 14 bases in the middle. CDR3 protein: CASSPQTEYYEQYF. The CDR3 region has the DNA TGTGCCAGCAGTCCCCAAACAGAATACTACGAGCAGTACTTC.

This chain uses TRBV7-2 with TRBJ2-2, with D possibly TRBD2 on 6 matching bases. Trimming pared 1 base from V and 2 bases from J, leaving 14 bases between. The CDR3 has 17 amino acids. From germline, CDR1 is SGHTA and CDR2 FQGNSA. CDR3 coding DNA: TGTGCCAGCAGCTTAGGGCGGGGACGTAGTAACACCGGGGAGCTGTTTTTT. It codes for CASSLGRGRSNTGELFF.

This clone was detected only a few times. The chain recombines TRBV6-1 with TRBJ2-7; TRBD2 aligns across 9 bases. This CDR3 region has 15 residues. CDR1 and CDR2 from the germline V gene are MNHNS and SASEGT. V lost 0 bases and J lost 0; bases outside the gene matches: 0. CDR3 nucleotide sequence: TGTGCCAGCAGTGAAGCTAGCGGGAGCTCCTACGAGCAGTACTTC. Translated: CASSEASGSSYEQYF.

The rearrangement links TRBV10-3 to TRBJ2-2, with 7 positions matching TRBD2. V shed 2 bases, J shed 5 bases, and the junction held 2 bases outside the gene matches. CDR1 ENHRY and CDR2 SYGVKD come from the germline V gene. CDR3 length: 14 residues. CDR3: CAISEREETGELFF. CDR3 sequence (DNA): TGTGCCATCAGTGAGCGGGAGGAGACCGGGGAGCTGTTTTTT.

This chain uses TRBV29-1 with TRBJ1-1; TRBD1 matches 7 bases. Germline V gene sequence: CDR1 SQVTM, CDR2 ANQGSEA. This CDR3 is 13 amino acids long. CDR3 sequence (DNA): TGCAGTGGAACAGGGGCGGCTGAAACTGAAGCTTTCTTT. Translated: CSGTGAAETEAFF.

V gene TRBV6-5 combines with J gene TRBJ2-7; 8 bases map to TRBD2. Germline CDR1 and CDR2: MNHEY and SVGAGI. V gave up 6 bases and J gave up 4 bases; unmatched junction bases: 5. The CDR3 is 13 amino acids. CDR3 sequence (DNA): TGTGCCAGCAGACCCGGGGGGGATTACGAGCAGTACTTC. Protein sequence: CASRPGGDYEQYF.

This chain connects TRBV28 to TRBJ2-7; 11 positions agree with TRBD1. Germline V gene lookup returns CDR1 MDHEN and CDR2 SYDVKM. The ends lost 6 bases at V and 5 bases at J; junction bases unmatched: 9. The CDR3 is 15 residues long. In DNA form, the CDR3 reads TGTGCCAGCAGCCCCTCGGACAGGGGGCTACACGAGCAGTACTTC. Amino acids: CASSPSDRGLHEQYF.

The rearrangement links TRBV27 to TRBJ1-4; D remains unclear. V was pared by 3 bases and J by 4 bases, with 9 bases between. This CDR3 region has 14 residues. Germline V gives CDR1 MNHEY, CDR2 SMNVEV (reference sequence). For the CDR3, the DNA is TGTGCCAGCAGTTTGGAGAGGTATAATGAAAAACTGTTTTTT. Translating gives CASSLERYNEKLFF. Complete variable domain (other parts from reference TRBV27 and TRBJ1-4): EAQVTQNPRYLITVTGKKLTVTCSQNMNHEYMSWYRQDPGLGLRQIYYSMNVEVTDKGDVPEGYKVSRKEKRNFPLILESPSPNQTSLYFCASSLERYNEKLFFGSGTQLSVL.

The rearrangement links TRBV10-3 to TRBJ2-1; 7 bases are shared with TRBD2. There are 15 residues in the CDR3. Germline CDR1 is ENHRY and CDR2 is SYGVKD. V lost 5 bases to trimming and J lost 4 bases; unmatched junction nucleotides: 8. The CDR3: CAISLKAGSYNEQFF. The CDR3 DNA sequence: TGTGCCATCAGTCTCAAAGCGGGATCATACAATGAGCAGTTCTTC.

This clone was observed once. V and J are TRBV7-6 and TRBJ2-1; D might be TRBD1 (6 bases). The germline V gene encodes CDR1 SGHVS and CDR2 FNYEAQ. Deletions cut 3 bases from V and 2 bases from J, with 17 bases between. The CDR3 contains 17 residues. The CDR3 protein is CASSFPQGQWAYNEQFF. CDR3 coding DNA: TGTGCCAGCAGCTTCCCCCAGGGGCAGTGGGCCTACAATGAGCAGTTCTTC.

The chain joins TRBV10-3 to TRBJ1-1; D is ambiguous. CDR3 size: 13 residues. Germline CDR1 is ENHRY and CDR2 is SYGVKD. V was clipped by 6 bases and J by 6 bases, with 14 bases between them. CDR3 loop: CAIRDREGAEAFF. CDR3 bases: TGTGCCATCAGAGACCGGGAGGGCGCTGAAGCTTTCTTT.

This clone was observed a handful of times. The rearrangement links TRBV15 to TRBJ2-5; 9 bases align to TRBD1. V trimming: 7 bases; J trimming: 2 bases; junction bases outside the gene matches: 5. Germline-derived CDR1 and CDR2 are LNHNV and YYDKDF (reference sequence). The CDR3 runs 14 residues. CDR3 DNA: TGTGCCACCACGACAGGGGGGGTTCAAGAGACCCAGTACTTC. Its protein product is CATTTGGVQETQYF.

The V gene is TRBV7-9, the J gene TRBJ2-7, with D tentatively TRBD1 (6 bases). Looked up from germline, CDR1 is SEHNR and CDR2 is FQNEAQ (reference sequence). The CDR3 runs to 13 residues. Trimming shortened V by 5 bases and J by 7 bases, and 15 bases separated the two germline ends. The CDR3 region has the DNA TGTGCCAGCAGCGTCAACAGGGCTGGAGAGCAGTACTTC. Its translation: CASSVNRAGEQYF.

The V gene is TRBV12-3 or TRBV12-4, the J gene TRBJ2-7, with D possibly being TRBD2 (5 bases). The CDR3 has 13 residues. V gave up 4 bases and J gave up 6 bases, with 13 bases separating them. As DNA, the CDR3 is TGTGCCAGCAGTTATGAGCGGTACCTCGAGCAGTACTTC. The encoded protein is CASSYERYLEQYF.